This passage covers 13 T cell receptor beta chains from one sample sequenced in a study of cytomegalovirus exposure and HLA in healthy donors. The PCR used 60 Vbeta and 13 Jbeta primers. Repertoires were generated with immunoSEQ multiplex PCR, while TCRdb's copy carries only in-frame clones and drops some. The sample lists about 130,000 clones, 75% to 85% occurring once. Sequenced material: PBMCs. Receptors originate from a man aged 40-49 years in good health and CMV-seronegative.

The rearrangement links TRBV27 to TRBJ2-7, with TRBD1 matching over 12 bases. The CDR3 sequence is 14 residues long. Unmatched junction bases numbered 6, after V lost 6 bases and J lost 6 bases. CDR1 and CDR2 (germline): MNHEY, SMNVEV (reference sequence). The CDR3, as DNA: TGTGCCAGCAGAAGAAGGGACAGGGGGCGCGAGCAGTACTTC. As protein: CASRRRDRGREQYF.

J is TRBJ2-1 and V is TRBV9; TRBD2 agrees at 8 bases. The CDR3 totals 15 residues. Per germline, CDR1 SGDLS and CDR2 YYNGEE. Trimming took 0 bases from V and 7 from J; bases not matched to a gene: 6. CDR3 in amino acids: CASSVGRGGGNEQFF. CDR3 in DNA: TGTGCCAGCAGCGTAGGTCGGGGGGGAGGGAATGAGCAGTTCTTC. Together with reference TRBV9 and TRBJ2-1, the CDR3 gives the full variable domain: DSGVTQTPKHLITATGQRVTLRCSPRSGDLSVYWYQQSLDQGLQFLIQYYNGEERAKGNILERFSAQQFPDLHSELNLSSLELGDSALYFCASSVGRGGGNEQFFGPGTRLTVL.

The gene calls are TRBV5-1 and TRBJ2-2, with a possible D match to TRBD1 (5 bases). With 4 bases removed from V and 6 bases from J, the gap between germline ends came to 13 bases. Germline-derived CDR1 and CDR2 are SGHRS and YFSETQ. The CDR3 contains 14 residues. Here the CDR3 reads CASSGASGPGELFF. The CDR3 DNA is TGCGCCAGCAGCGGGGCGTCAGGCCCCGGGGAGCTGTTTTTT.

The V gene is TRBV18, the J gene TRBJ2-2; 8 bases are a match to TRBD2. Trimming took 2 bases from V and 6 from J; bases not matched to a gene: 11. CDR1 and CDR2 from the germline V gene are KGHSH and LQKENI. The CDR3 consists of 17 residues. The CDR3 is CASSPTLSGGSPGELFF. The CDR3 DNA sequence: TGTGCCAGCTCACCAACTTTGAGCGGGGGTTCGCCCGGGGAGCTGTTTTTT.

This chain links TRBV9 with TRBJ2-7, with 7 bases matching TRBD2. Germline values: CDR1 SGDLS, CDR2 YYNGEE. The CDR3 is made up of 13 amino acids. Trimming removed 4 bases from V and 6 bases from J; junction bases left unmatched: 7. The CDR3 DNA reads TGTGCCAGCAGCTTTCGACTAGCCGGCGAGCAGTACTTC. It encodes CASSFRLAGEQYF.

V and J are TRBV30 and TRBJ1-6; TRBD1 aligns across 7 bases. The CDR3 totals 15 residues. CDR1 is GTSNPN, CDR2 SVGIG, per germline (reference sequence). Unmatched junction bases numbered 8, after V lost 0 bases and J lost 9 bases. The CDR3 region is CAWSVAGGLVSPLHF. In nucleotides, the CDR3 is TGTGCCTGGAGTGTGGCAGGGGGGTTGGTTTCACCCCTCCACTTT.

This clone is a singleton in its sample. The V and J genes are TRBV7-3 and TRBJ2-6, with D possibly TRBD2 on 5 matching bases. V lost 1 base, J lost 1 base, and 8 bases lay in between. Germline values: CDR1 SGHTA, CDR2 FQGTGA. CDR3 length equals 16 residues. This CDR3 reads CASSLIVASGANVLTF. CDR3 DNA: TGTGCCAGCAGCTTAATCGTAGCGTCTGGGGCCAACGTCCTGACTTTC.

The CDR3, as DNA: TGTGCCAGCAGCTCACAGGGGGTGAACACTGAAGCTTTCTTT. Protein product: CASSSQGVNTEAFF. V is TRBV7-9 and J is TRBJ1-1, with 8 positions matching TRBD1. There are 14 residues in the CDR3. Germline V CDR1 and CDR2: SEHNR, FQNEAQ (reference sequence). V lost 4 bases to trimming and J lost 0 bases; unmatched junction nucleotides: 1.

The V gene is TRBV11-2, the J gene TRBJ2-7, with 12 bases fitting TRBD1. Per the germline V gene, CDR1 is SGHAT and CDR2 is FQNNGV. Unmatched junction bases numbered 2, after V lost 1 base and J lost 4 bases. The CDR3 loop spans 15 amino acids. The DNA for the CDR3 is TGTGCCAGCAGCTTAGGGGACAGGGGGCCGTACGAGCAGTACTTC. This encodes CASSLGDRGPYEQYF.

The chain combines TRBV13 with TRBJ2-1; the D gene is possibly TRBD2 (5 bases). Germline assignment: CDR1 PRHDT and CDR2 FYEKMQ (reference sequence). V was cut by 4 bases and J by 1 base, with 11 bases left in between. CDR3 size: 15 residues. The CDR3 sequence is CASSSRAASYNEQFF. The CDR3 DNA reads TGTGCCAGCAGCTCCCGAGCGGCTTCCTACAATGAGCAGTTCTTC.

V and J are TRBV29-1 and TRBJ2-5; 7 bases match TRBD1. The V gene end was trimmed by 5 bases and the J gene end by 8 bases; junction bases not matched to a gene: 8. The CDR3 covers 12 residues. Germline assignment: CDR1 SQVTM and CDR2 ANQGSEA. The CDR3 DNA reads TGCAGCGTTTTAACAGGGGAGAGCACCCAGTACTTC. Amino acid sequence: CSVLTGESTQYF.

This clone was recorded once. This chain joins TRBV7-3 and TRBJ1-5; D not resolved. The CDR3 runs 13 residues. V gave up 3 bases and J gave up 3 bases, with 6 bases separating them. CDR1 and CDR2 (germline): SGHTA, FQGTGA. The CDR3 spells CASSLTTNQPQHF. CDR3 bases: TGTGCCAGCAGCTTGACAACCAATCAGCCCCAGCATTTT.

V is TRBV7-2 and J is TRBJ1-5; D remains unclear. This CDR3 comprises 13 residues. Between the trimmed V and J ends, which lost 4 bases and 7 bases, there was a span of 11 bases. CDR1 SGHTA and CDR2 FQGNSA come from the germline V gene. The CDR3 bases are TGTGCCAGCAGCTCCTCACGAGAACAGCCCCAGCATTTT. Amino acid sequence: CASSSSREQPQHF.